The 24 T cell receptor beta chains in this list originate from one sample, sequenced in a study of blood T cells in healthy people across ages. PCR was performed a second time for about 7 to 11 cycles using a sample-barcoded 5' primer and a J-beta primer mix. TCRdb fed the 5' RACE reads into MiXCR, producing one record per CDR3 protein. The sample lists 1.5 million to 2 million distinct CDR3 sequences; 39% were seen once. The sample taken for sequencing was blood. The receptors originated from a human donor in good health.

The V call is TRBV20-1, the J call TRBJ1-2, with TRBD1 as a possible D gene (5 bases). Trimming shortened V by 8 bases and J by 1 base, and 14 bases separated the two germline ends. There are 13 residues in the CDR3. The germline gives CDR1 DFQATT, CDR2 SNEGSKA (reference sequence). This chain's CDR3 is CSPPGQLNYGYTF. The CDR3 DNA reads as TGCAGTCCGCCGGGGCAGCTTAACTATGGCTACACCTTC.

CDR3 coding DNA: TGTGCCACCGACACAGGGGCTGATACGCAGTATTTT. Translated, it gives CATDTGADTQYF. The rearrangement joins TRBV10-3 to TRBJ2-3; 7 bases are a match to TRBD1. The germline gives CDR1 ENHRY, CDR2 SYGVKD. V trimming: 10 bases; J trimming: 6 bases; junction bases outside the gene matches: 7. The CDR3 contains 12 residues.

The V call is TRBV7-9, the J call TRBJ1-1; D gene ambiguous. V lost 3 bases and J lost 6, with 14 bases in between. The CDR3 consists of 14 residues. CDR1 is SEHNR, CDR2 FQNEAQ, per germline (reference sequence). CDR3 nucleotides: TGTGCCAGCAGCTTCGACAAGATCGGCCCTGAAGCTTTCTTT. As protein: CASSFDKIGPEAFF.

Remarks on this clonotype: This could be a read error, since a much larger clone is one nucleotide away. The chain joins TRBV6-5 to TRBJ2-5; D gene uncertain. The DNA end favors TRBJ2-7, so the J call may be wrong. CDR1 is MNHEY, CDR2 SVGAGI, per germline. The CDR3 runs to 13 residues. The CDR3 DNA sequence: TGTGCCAGCAGTTACAGGCGGAATTTCGAGCAGTACTTC. This sequence encodes CASSYRRNFEQYF.

The chain employs TRBV9 and TRBJ2-5, with 14 positions matching TRBD2. CDR1 is SGDLS and CDR2 is YYNGEE in the germline V gene. V shed 3 bases, J shed 2 bases, and the junction held 3 bases outside the gene matches. This CDR3 is built from 16 residues. The CDR3 nucleotides are TGTGCCAGCAGCGAGACTAGCGGGGGGGCGCAAGAGACCCAGTACTTC. Translation gives CASSETSGGAQETQYF.

This chain connects TRBV9 to TRBJ2-5, with 8 nucleotides matching TRBD1. The CDR3 spans 17 residues. CDR1 and CDR2 from the germline V gene are SGDLS and YYNGEE. Trimming removed 0 bases from V and 2 bases from J; junction bases left unmatched: 9. CDR3 sequence (DNA): TGTGCCAGCAGCGTAGGGGGACAGGCTCCCTTTCAAGAGACCCAGTACTTC. Its translation: CASSVGGQAPFQETQYF.

The rearrangement links TRBV18 to TRBJ1-5; possibly TRBD1 for D (5 bases). Germline loops: CDR1 KGHSH, CDR2 LQKENI. Deletions cut 3 bases from V and 5 bases from J, with 11 bases between. This CDR3 spans 14 amino acids. The CDR3 protein is CASSPSGGYQPQHF. In nucleotides, the CDR3 is TGTGCCAGCTCACCCTCTGGGGGTTATCAGCCCCAGCATTTT.

This clonotype was counted between two and nine times. The chain employs TRBV5-1 and TRBJ2-3, with D hard to call. The germline CDR1 and CDR2 sequences are SGHRS and YFSETQ. Trimming took 1 base from V and 4 from J, leaving 19 bases between them. The CDR3 is 17 residues long. This chain's CDR3 is CASSLSLPFRSADTQYF. In nucleotides, the CDR3 is TGCGCCAGCAGCTTGAGCCTTCCCTTTCGCTCGGCAGATACGCAGTATTTT. The variable domain in full, with the rest retrieved from reference TRBV5-1 and TRBJ2-3, is KAGVTQTPRYLIKTRGQQVTLSCSPISGHRSVSWYQQTPGQGLQFLFEYFSETQRNKGNFPGRFSGRQFSNSRSEMNVSTLELGDSALYLCASSLSLPFRSADTQYFGPGTRLTVL.

This clonotype was counted many times. The V and J genes are TRBV4-3 and TRBJ2-7, with D hard to call. Germline V gene data show CDR1 as LGHNA and CDR2 as YSLEER. This CDR3 has 14 amino acids. The ends were cut back, 0 bases at V and 1 base at J, with 7 bases in the middle. The CDR3 here is CASSQDRISYEQYF. In DNA, the CDR3 is TGCGCCAGCAGCCAAGATCGGATATCCTACGAGCAGTACTTC.

This chain connects TRBV5-1 to TRBJ2-3, with 13 nucleotides matching TRBD2. The CDR3 extends over 16 amino acids. Per germline, CDR1 SGHRS and CDR2 YFSETQ. V shed 5 bases, J shed 2 bases, and the junction held 5 bases outside the gene matches. The CDR3 DNA reads as TGCGCCAGCAGACCTACTAGCGGGGGGGCCACAGATACGCAGTATTTT. Residues: CASRPTSGGATDTQYF.

V is TRBV20-1 and J is TRBJ2-5; TRBD1 agrees at 11 bases. J was trimmed by 11 bases and V by 1 base; bases with no gene match: 12. The CDR3 covers 15 residues. CDR1 and CDR2 from the germline V gene are DFQATT and SNEGSKA (reference sequence). In DNA form, the CDR3 reads TGCAGTGCTAGAGCGGGACAGGGGGGCTACAATGAGCAGTACTTC. Its protein is CSARAGQGGYNEQYF.

V is TRBV18 and J is TRBJ2-7, with D tentatively TRBD1 or TRBD2 (5 bases each). This CDR3 has 19 amino acids. V lost 0 bases, J lost 2 bases, and 23 bases lay in between. Per the germline V gene, CDR1 is KGHSH and CDR2 is LQKENI. The CDR3 sequence is CASSPPGPRALYGTYEQYF. CDR3 sequence (DNA): TGTGCCAGCTCACCACCGGGACCGAGGGCCCTATATGGGACCTACGAGCAGTACTTC.

The rearrangement joins TRBV20-1 to TRBJ2-7; 8 nucleotides align to TRBD2. Trimming took 0 bases from V and 7 from J; bases not matched to a gene: 11. CDR1 is DFQATT and CDR2 is SNEGSKA in the germline V gene (reference sequence). This CDR3 is built from 15 residues. The CDR3 DNA follows: TGCAGTGCTAGAGATCCAGCGGGAGCCTTTCGGGAGCAGTACTTC. Translated: CSARDPAGAFREQYF.

The chain uses TRBV18 and TRBJ2-3; TRBD1 is a possible D gene (5 bases). V was pared by 5 bases and J by 6 bases, with 15 bases between. The CDR3 contains 14 residues. CDR1 is KGHSH and CDR2 is LQKENI in the germline V gene. CDR3 sequence reads: CASSKGAAVDTQYF. The DNA for the CDR3 is TGTGCCAGCTCAAAAGGGGCAGCAGTGGATACGCAGTATTTT.

This clonotype was detected only once. The J gene is TRBJ2-1, the V gene TRBV3-1, with D tentatively TRBD2 (6 bases). Germline V gives CDR1 LGHDT, CDR2 YNNKEL (reference sequence). Trimming removed 4 bases at V and 9 bases at J, with 13 bases between. The CDR3 has 13 residues. The CDR3 reads CASSPLPGGEQFF. CDR3 nucleotide sequence: TGTGCCAGCAGCCCCCTCCCCGGGGGTGAGCAGTTCTTC.

This chain uses TRBV19 with TRBJ2-7; possibly TRBD1 for D (5 bases). Deletions cut 6 bases from V and 5 bases from J, with 23 bases between. The length of the CDR3 is 16 residues. Per germline, CDR1 LNHDA and CDR2 SQIVND (reference sequence). CDR3 sequence (DNA): TGTGCCAGTAGCCCCCCTATGGGCAGGGCTGCGGACGAGCAGTACTTC. Translation gives CASSPPMGRAADEQYF.

The chain has TRBV5-1 and TRBJ2-4; 9 bases match TRBD1. Germline CDR1 is SGHRS and CDR2 is YFSETQ. CDR3 size: 14 residues. V lost 3 bases, J lost 6 bases, and 4 bases stayed unmatched. The CDR3 sequence: CASSWGTGINIQYF. In DNA form, the CDR3 reads TGCGCCAGCAGCTGGGGGACAGGGATAAACATTCAGTACTTC.

There are many counts of this clonotype. The chain links TRBV4-3 to TRBJ2-7; perhaps TRBD1 as D (5 bases). Trimming stripped 0 bases from V and 4 bases from J, with 13 bases between. Germline V lookup: CDR1 LGHNA, CDR2 YSLEER. This CDR3 contains 15 residues. The CDR3 is CASSQEKGAWYEQYF. In DNA form, the CDR3 reads TGCGCCAGCAGCCAAGAAAAAGGGGCATGGTACGAGCAGTACTTC.

The chain links TRBV7-2 to TRBJ2-5; either TRBD1 or TRBD2 may fit D (7 bases each). The V end was cut by 5 bases, the J end by 11 bases, with 18 bases between. The length of the CDR3 is 13 residues. CDR1 and CDR2 (germline): SGHTA, FQGNSA. Here the CDR3 DNA reads TGTGCCAGCAGCATCCAGGGGACAGCGGGGCAGTACTTC. It codes for CASSIQGTAGQYF. Supplemented by reference TRBV7-2 and TRBJ2-5, the full variable domain reads GAGVSQSPSNKVTEKGKDVELRCDPISGHTALYWYRQSLGQGLEFLIYFQGNSAPDKSGLPSDRFSAERTGGSVSTLTIQRTQQEDSAVYLCASSIQGTAGQYFGPGTRLLVL.

The chain combines TRBV15 with TRBJ1-2, with 9 bases matching TRBD1. Germline V gene lookup returns CDR1 LNHNV and CDR2 YYDKDF (reference sequence). J lost 4 bases, V lost 5 bases, and 14 bases had no gene match. The length of the CDR3 is 17 residues. This CDR3 reads CATSGDRASLAGYGYTF. CDR3 in DNA: TGTGCCACCAGCGGGGACAGGGCGTCCCTGGCGGGCTATGGCTACACCTTC.

The J gene is TRBJ2-1, the V gene TRBV20-1, with D possibly called TRBD1 or TRBD2 (5 bases each). Trimming removed 2 bases at V and 9 bases at J, with 14 bases between. This CDR3 region has 13 residues. Germline CDR1 reads DFQATT; CDR2 reads SNEGSKA (reference sequence). Here the CDR3 reads CSARREGIGEQFF. The CDR3 coding sequence is TGCAGTGCTAGAAGAGAGGGGATAGGTGAGCAGTTCTTC.

The chain recombines TRBV20-1 with TRBJ2-5; 7 nucleotides align to TRBD2. Germline V CDR1 and CDR2: DFQATT, SNEGSKA (reference sequence). V was pared by 8 bases and J by 1 base, with 4 bases of the junction left unmatched. There are 12 residues in the CDR3. As DNA, the CDR3 is TGCAGTTCACTAGCGATCCAAGAGACCCAGTACTTC. Protein product: CSSLAIQETQYF.

As concerns this clonotype: One end of the junction is discordant with germline, which a read error may explain. The chain joins TRBV6-1 to TRBJ2-4; D not resolved. Looked up from germline, CDR1 is MNHNS and CDR2 is SASEGT. The CDR3 is 15 residues long. DNA of the CDR3: TGTGCCAGCGGTGAAGACCGGGCTCCGGCCTACATTCAGTACTTC. This gives the protein CASGEDRAPAYIQYF.

V is TRBV28 and J is TRBJ1-5; the D gene is possibly TRBD1 (6 bases). V was shortened by 3 bases and J by 6 bases, with 15 bases between the two germline ends. This CDR3 has 15 amino acids. Germline V gives CDR1 MDHEN, CDR2 SYDVKM. CDR3 nucleotide sequence: TGTGCCAGCAGTTTCCGGGGACAATGGGGTCAGCCCCAGCATTTT. Protein: CASSFRGQWGQPQHF.